The 20 T cell receptor beta chains in this list originate from one sample, sequenced in a study of cytomegalovirus exposure and HLA in healthy donors. The primer mix had 60 Vbeta and 13 Jbeta primers. Repertoires were generated with immunoSEQ multiplex PCR, while TCRdb's copy carries only in-frame clones and drops some. The data show 150,000 to 200,000 clones, with 87% seen just once and around 0.21% held by the top ten. Sequencing input: PBMCs. These receptors all come from a girl in the first two years of life in good health and CMV-seronegative.

J is TRBJ1-4 and V is TRBV2, with 12 bases lining up with TRBD1. Germline V CDR1 and CDR2: SNHLY, FYNNEI. This CDR3 comprises 13 residues. Trimming at V came to 8 bases and at J to 8 bases, leaving 3 bases not matched to a gene. The CDR3 DNA follows: TGTGCCAGCCTCGGGACAGGGGGCGAAAAACTGTTTTTT. It translates to CASLGTGGEKLFF.

This clone was detected only once. The V gene is TRBV30, the J gene TRBJ1-3; D gene uncertain. CDR1 and CDR2 (germline): GTSNPN, SVGIG (reference sequence). V gave up 1 base and J gave up 1 base, with 5 bases separating them. This CDR3 spans 13 amino acids. The CDR3 DNA reads as TGTGCCTGGAGTGGCGGATCTGGAAACACCATATATTTT. It translates to CAWSGGSGNTIYF.

V usage is TRBV19 and J usage is TRBJ2-7, with D perhaps TRBD2 (5 bases). V lost 8 bases, J lost 5 bases, and 16 bases lay in between. CDR1 LNHDA and CDR2 SQIVND come from the germline V gene (reference sequence). There are 13 residues in the CDR3. CDR3 loop: CASSGGRMDEQYF. CDR3 nucleotide sequence: TGTGCCAGTTCCGGTGGGAGAATGGACGAGCAGTACTTC.

The chain has TRBV19 and TRBJ1-2; D might be TRBD1 (6 bases). Germline V CDR1 and CDR2: LNHDA, SQIVND (reference sequence). V lost 7 bases and J 8 bases, leaving 17 bases between the germline ends. The CDR3 extends over 13 amino acids. The CDR3 protein is CASTRLTGSGYTF. In DNA form, the CDR3 reads TGTGCCAGTACCCGTCTAACAGGGAGCGGCTACACCTTC.

V gene TRBV4-1 combines with J gene TRBJ2-3, with 8 bases matching TRBD2. The trim removed 5 bases at V and 10 bases at J, leaving 8 bases unmatched. CDR1 and CDR2 from the germline V gene are MGHRA and YSYEKL. The CDR3 has 13 amino acids. CDR3 in DNA: TGCGCCAGCAGCGAGGGAGCGGGAGTGGCGCAGTATTTT. This gives the protein CASSEGAGVAQYF.

This chain uses TRBV4-1 with TRBJ2-7; a possible D gene is TRBD1 (5 bases). V shed 3 bases and J shed 4 bases, with 16 bases lying between them. Germline V gene sequence: CDR1 MGHRA, CDR2 YSYEKL. The CDR3 spans 15 residues. CDR3 loop: CASSQDQGLPYEQYF. CDR3 sequence (DNA): TGCGCCAGCAGCCAGGATCAGGGCTTACCTTACGAGCAGTACTTC.

The chain links TRBV19 to TRBJ2-1; no definite D call. Looked up from germline, CDR1 is LNHDA and CDR2 is SQIVND (reference sequence). The length of the CDR3 is 17 residues. Deletions cut 3 bases from V and 0 bases from J, with 15 bases between. The CDR3 here is CASSIFTFRSSYNEQFF. The CDR3 DNA follows: TGTGCCAGTAGTATTTTTACTTTTAGGAGCTCCTACAATGAGCAGTTCTTC.

The rearrangement uses TRBV7-3 and TRBJ2-1; D is unclear. CDR3 length: 13 amino acids. Germline lookup yields CDR1 SGHTA and CDR2 FQGTGA. Trimming took off 4 bases at V and 2 bases at J, with 6 bases between the two ends. Here the CDR3 reads CASSSTTYNEQFF. The CDR3 DNA is TGTGCCAGCAGCTCTACTACCTACAATGAGCAGTTCTTC.

This clone appeared once. The chain has TRBV6-1 and TRBJ2-1, with TRBD2 matching 7 bases. Germline lookup yields CDR1 MNHNS and CDR2 SASEGT. V was pared by 6 bases and J by 2 bases, with 4 bases of the junction left unmatched. The CDR3 contains 14 residues. The CDR3 bases are TGTGCCAGCAGCGCCGGGACTACCTACAATGAGCAGTTCTTC. Translating gives CASSAGTTYNEQFF.

The rearrangement joins TRBV5-1 to TRBJ2-3; TRBD2 matches at 7 bases. From germline, CDR1 is SGHRS and CDR2 YFSETQ. The J segment lost 0 bases and the V segment lost 3 bases, leaving 4 bases of the junction unmatched. CDR3 size: 15 residues. The CDR3 spells CASSSGGSSTDTQYF. The CDR3 region has the DNA TGCGCCAGCAGCTCGGGGGGTTCTAGCACAGATACGCAGTATTTT.

The chain joins TRBV19 to TRBJ2-4, with 10 bases aligning to TRBD2. CDR3 size: 14 residues. Trimming at V came to 5 bases and at J to 16 bases, leaving 14 bases not matched to a gene. The V gene's germline CDR1 is LNHDA and CDR2 SQIVND (reference sequence). Here the CDR3 reads CASSGITGTSAQYF. In DNA form, the CDR3 reads TGTGCCAGTAGTGGGATAACCGGGACTAGCGCCCAATACTTC.

This clone occurred once. This chain links TRBV4-1 with TRBJ1-2; possibly TRBD1 for D (5 bases). Germline CDR1 MGHRA, CDR2 YSYEKL. V was shortened by 3 bases and J by 4 bases, with 18 bases between the two germline ends. The CDR3 length is 16 residues. The CDR3 coding sequence is TGCGCCAGCAGCCAGGACCCTGGGCAGGGTATCTATGGCTACACCTTC. Translation: CASSQDPGQGIYGYTF.

The chain links TRBV29-1 to TRBJ2-5; D is perhaps TRBD2 (5 bases). CDR1 is SQVTM, CDR2 ANQGSEA, per germline. The CDR3 spans 12 residues. The V and J ends lost 7 bases and 2 bases respectively, with 11 bases between them. The CDR3 sequence is CSGTGLQETQYF. The CDR3 DNA is TGCAGCGGTACGGGGTTACAAGAGACCCAGTACTTC.

V is TRBV6-5 and J is TRBJ2-7; perhaps TRBD2 as D (6 bases). CDR1 and CDR2 from the germline V gene are MNHEY and SVGAGI. This CDR3 contains 14 residues. The V gene lost 1 base and the J gene lost 7 bases, with 14 bases spanning the gap. CDR3 protein: CASSYWTNQREQYF. CDR3 in DNA: TGTGCCAGCAGTTACTGGACTAACCAACGGGAGCAGTACTTC.

The V call is TRBV4-1, the J call TRBJ1-1; D remains ambiguous. CDR1 and CDR2 (germline): MGHRA, YSYEKL. The CDR3 consists of 13 residues. Trimming cost V 4 bases and J 6 bases, with 12 bases left between them. Here the CDR3 reads CASSLLILSEAFF. CDR3 nucleotide sequence: TGCGCCAGCAGCCTCTTAATTTTGTCTGAAGCTTTCTTT.

The chain recombines TRBV2 with TRBJ2-5; a weak D match, TRBD2 (5 bases). This CDR3 is 13 amino acids long. V was shortened by 6 bases and J by 2 bases, with 10 bases between the two germline ends. Germline assignment: CDR1 SNHLY and CDR2 FYNNEI. The CDR3 DNA reads as TGTGCCAGCAGACCATCGGGACAAGAGACCCAGTACTTC. Translated, it gives CASRPSGQETQYF.

Note on this clone: One end of the junction fails to match germline, which may point to a read error. The rearrangement joins TRBV5-6 to TRBJ2-3; 11 nucleotides align to TRBD2. CDR3 size: 15 residues. Germline CDR1 and CDR2: SGHDT and YYEEEE. CDR3 nucleotide sequence: TGTGCCAGCAGTTTGGGACTAGCGGAGCTCAATACGCAGTATTTT. Translation: CASSLGLAELNTQYF.

The genes are TRBV9 and TRBJ2-2; 9 nucleotides align to TRBD2. The CDR3 is made up of 15 amino acids. Germline-derived CDR1 and CDR2 are SGDLS and YYNGEE. V shed 4 bases, J shed 5 bases, and the junction held 6 bases outside the gene matches. The DNA of the CDR3 is TGTGCCAGCAGCTTTAGCGGGAGAGGGACCGGGGAGCTGTTTTTT. Encoded protein: CASSFSGRGTGELFF. Full variable domain (outside the CDR3, taken from reference TRBV9 and TRBJ2-2): DSGVTQTPKHLITATGQRVTLRCSPRSGDLSVYWYQQSLDQGLQFLIQYYNGEERAKGNILERFSAQQFPDLHSELNLSSLELGDSALYFCASSFSGRGTGELFFGEGSRLTVL.

The V and J genes are TRBV6-1 and TRBJ1-5; D gene ambiguous. CDR3 length equals 13 residues. The V and J ends lost 7 bases and 4 bases respectively, with 11 bases between them. Germline V CDR1 and CDR2: MNHNS, SASEGT. Written as DNA, the CDR3 is TGTGCCAGCACCGCCTGGGCAAATCAGCCCCAGCATTTT. It translates to CASTAWANQPQHF.

The chain employs TRBV7-8 and TRBJ1-1, with D maybe TRBD1 (5 bases). CDR1 and CDR2 (germline): SGHVS, FQNEAQ. This CDR3 has 13 amino acids. Between the trimmed V and J ends, which lost 3 bases and 5 bases, there was a span of 10 bases. CDR3 coding DNA: TGTGCCAGCAGCTTTGGACACGCGACTGAAGCTTTCTTT. Amino acid sequence: CASSFGHATEAFF.